This T cell receptor (beta chain) was identified during a study of shared clonotypes between healthy human individuals. Measured with immunoSEQ multiplex PCR; TCRdb has only the in-frame clones, and not every one. Among roughly 590,000 clones, roughly 95% were seen once, and the ten largest hold 0.095% to 0.12%. CD45RO-negative, CCR7-selected cells formed the naive CD8 fraction, which excluded terminally differentiated effector memory CD45RA+ cells. Healthy HIV-negative adults with no recent acute infections or vaccinations were recruited as donors. The CDR3 spans 18 residues. After removal of 6 bases from V and 3 bases from J, the junction contained 19 bases not matched to a gene. Germline loops: CDR1 MDHEN, CDR2 SYDVKM.

The clonotype originates from a woman aged 30 to 39 in good health. What was sequenced was naive CD8+ T cells sorted from blood. The V and J genes are TRBV28 and TRBJ2-7; 8 bases map to TRBD1. CDR3 residues: CASSHDIKQGEAFYEQYF. CDR3 bases: TGTGCCAGCAGCCATGACATCAAACAGGGGGAAGCCTTCTACGAGCAGTACTTC.